This T cell receptor beta chain appears in the sequencing data of a study of shared clonotypes between healthy human individuals. Study-level points and caveats: Tissue TCR repertoires likely differ from these blood-only repertoires. Clonotype sharing among donors likely depends on sequencing depth. In general, naive subsets displayed greater estimated richness than memory subsets did. Naive CD4 clonotypes overlapped across several donors at about 5%.

As for this clone: Its specificity is not known.

The naive CD8 fraction comprised CD45RO-negative cells positively selected for CCR7 and excluded terminally differentiated effector memory CD45RA+ cells. Only in-frame clones appear in the TCRdb table, and some are missing; sequencing was by immunoSEQ multiplex PCR. The sample has around 580,000 clones, roughly 98% seen once. The CDR3 is 15 amino acids. V trimming: 0 bases; J trimming: 15 bases; junction bases outside the gene matches: 14. Germline V gene sequence: CDR1 MGHRA, CDR2 YSYEKL. The sequence was obtained from a young man in good health. The chain employs TRBV4-1 and TRBJ2-1; 7 nucleotides match TRBD2. The specimen sequenced was naive CD8+ T cells sorted from blood. The CDR3 region has the DNA TGCGCCAGCAGCCAAGAGATGTCTAGCGGAGCCCCGGGGTTCTTC. This sequence encodes CASSQEMSSGAPGFF.